The 26 T cell receptor beta chains below come from one sample, sequenced in a study of blood T cell repertoires in COVID-19 (TCRdb year 2020). Library preparation used the immunoSEQ multiplex PCR assay. Held by TCRdb, this immuneACCESS table contains in-frame sequences only and omits some clones. Under half of the omission traces to an unresolved V gene where checked; the cause of the rest is unknown. The sample table holds about 120,000 clones, of which approximately 83% were seen once. The ten most abundant clones make up approximately 0.77% of the sample. The sample consisted of peripheral blood. Every receptor here comes from a woman in her sixties or seventies with acute or convalescent COVID-19.

V and J are TRBV19 and TRBJ1-5; D might be TRBD1 (5 bases). Germline V gene data show CDR1 as LNHDA and CDR2 as SQIVND (reference sequence). This CDR3 has 13 residues. Trimming cost V 7 bases and J 5 bases, with 12 bases left between them. CDR3 amino acids: CASTSQTDQPQHF. The CDR3 DNA reads TGTGCCAGTACCTCACAGACAGATCAGCCCCAGCATTTT.

The chain combines TRBV29-1 with TRBJ2-7; TRBD1 matches 9 bases. The CDR3 totals 12 residues. The germline V gene has CDR1 SQVTM and CDR2 ANQGSEA. The V and J ends lost 7 bases and 6 bases, in that order; junction bases with no gene match: 7. The CDR3 region has the DNA TGCAGCGGTGGACAGGGGAATTCCGAGCAGTACTTC. Its protein is CSGGQGNSEQYF.

The chain carries TRBV9 and TRBJ2-1; TRBD1 is a possible D gene (5 bases). The V gene lost 4 bases and the J gene lost 8 bases, with 7 bases spanning the gap. The CDR3 spans 11 residues. CDR1 and CDR2 (germline): SGDLS, YYNGEE. CDR3 sequence reads: CASSPGYEQFF. In DNA, the CDR3 is TGTGCCAGCAGCCCAGGGTATGAGCAGTTCTTC.

This chain connects TRBV20-1 to TRBJ2-1, with D possibly matching TRBD1 (5 bases). V lost 2 bases to trimming and J lost 13 bases, with 12 bases between them. The length of the CDR3 is 11 residues. Germline assignment: CDR1 DFQATT and CDR2 SNEGSKA (reference sequence). CDR3 region: CSARSGTGQFF. The CDR3 DNA reads as TGCAGTGCTAGATCCGGAACAGGACAGTTCTTC.

This clone has a handful of counts. The chain recombines TRBV5-1 with TRBJ2-5, with TRBD2 matching 11 bases. Looked up from germline, CDR1 is SGHRS and CDR2 is YFSETQ. The junction had 13 bases not matched to a gene; V was cut back by 3 bases and J by 3 bases. The CDR3 consists of 18 residues. The CDR3 spells CASSWLGTSGDTKETQYF. CDR3 DNA: TGCGCCAGCAGCTGGCTAGGGACTAGCGGAGATACAAAAGAGACCCAGTACTTC.

The chain couples TRBV6-1 to TRBJ2-2; D unclear. Per germline, CDR1 MNHNS and CDR2 SASEGT. The CDR3 has 19 residues. V was cut by 3 bases and J by 4 bases, with 24 bases left in between. This chain's CDR3 is CASSDIRGRSTPATGELFF. CDR3 nucleotides: TGTGCCAGCAGTGATATCCGAGGAAGGTCCACCCCTGCCACCGGGGAGCTGTTTTTT.

This clone was seen more than once but under ten times. The chain couples TRBV5-1 to TRBJ2-1; 10 nucleotides agree with TRBD1. Germline CDR1 reads SGHRS; CDR2 reads YFSETQ. This CDR3 has 17 amino acids. V was pared by 4 bases and J by 3 bases, with 10 bases of the junction left unmatched. The CDR3 reads CASSLRDRGQGYNEQFF. The CDR3 DNA reads as TGCGCCAGCAGCCTCCGGGACAGGGGTCAAGGCTACAATGAGCAGTTCTTC.

The chain joins TRBV30 to TRBJ2-2, with 7 bases identical to TRBD2. Trimming at V came to 4 bases and at J to 5 bases, leaving 4 bases not matched to a gene. The CDR3 length is 13 residues. The germline V gene encodes CDR1 GTSNPN and CDR2 SVGIG (reference sequence). As DNA, the CDR3 is TGTGCCTGGATAAAGCGGGGAACCGGGGAGCTGTTTTTT. Protein product: CAWIKRGTGELFF. The full variable domain, in which reference TRBV30 and TRBJ2-2 provide the parts outside the CDR3, is SQTIHQWPATLVQPVGSPLSLECTVEGTSNPNLYWYRQAAGRGLQLLFYSVGIGQISSEVPQNLSASRPQDRQFILSSKKLLLSDSGFYLCAWIKRGTGELFFGEGSRLTVL.

The gene calls are TRBV5-1 and TRBJ1-1, with 9 positions matching TRBD1. Unmatched junction bases numbered 12, after V lost 4 bases and J lost 11 bases. CDR1 SGHRS and CDR2 YFSETQ come from the germline V gene. This CDR3 is built from 14 residues. CDR3 amino acids: CASSDGTGIEAAFF. The CDR3 nucleotides are TGCGCCAGCAGCGATGGGACAGGGATTGAGGCGGCTTTCTTT.

J is TRBJ1-1 and V is TRBV19, with D possibly matching TRBD1 (6 bases). Between the trimmed V and J ends, which lost 5 bases and 0 bases, there was a span of 10 bases. The CDR3 runs 14 residues. Germline CDR1 LNHDA, CDR2 SQIVND (reference sequence). The CDR3 nucleotides are TGTGCCAGTAGTGCGGACAGAGTGAACACTGAAGCTTTCTTT. Encoded protein: CASSADRVNTEAFF.

The chain has TRBV10-3 and TRBJ1-3; 7 bases match TRBD1. This CDR3 has 13 residues. Germline-derived CDR1 and CDR2 are ENHRY and SYGVKD. Trimming cost V 4 bases and J 4 bases; bases outside gene matches: 1. Written as DNA, the CDR3 is TGTGCCATCAGTGGGGGACAGGGAAACACCATATATTTT. It codes for CAISGGQGNTIYF.

The gene calls are TRBV29-1 and TRBJ1-1, with D maybe TRBD1 (6 bases). Deletions cut 0 bases from V and 4 bases from J, with 9 bases between. Germline CDR1 reads SQVTM; CDR2 reads ANQGSEA. The CDR3 extends over 13 amino acids. CDR3 in DNA: TGCAGCGTTGAAGAGGGGGCGGGCACTGAAGCTTTCTTT. Protein sequence: CSVEEGAGTEAFF.

The rearrangement links TRBV4-1 to TRBJ2-7; 11 positions match TRBD2. The CDR3 runs to 16 residues. Per the germline V gene, CDR1 is MGHRA and CDR2 is YSYEKL. After removal of 2 bases from V and 7 bases from J, the junction contained 10 bases not matched to a gene. The CDR3: CASSQITLAGGEEQYF. Here the CDR3 DNA reads TGCGCCAGCAGCCAAATCACGCTAGCGGGAGGTGAGGAGCAGTACTTC.

V is TRBV6-1 and J is TRBJ2-2; 8 bases are shared with TRBD1. CDR3 length: 15 residues. Germline V CDR1 and CDR2: MNHNS, SASEGT. V was clipped by 3 bases and J by 5 bases; unmatched bases: 5. The CDR3 protein is CASSDRGRRTGELFF. CDR3 sequence (DNA): TGTGCCAGCAGTGACAGGGGGCGGCGGACCGGGGAGCTGTTTTTT.

The CDR3 region has the DNA TGTGCCAGCAGTCCCCTAAACAGGGGCCCAGAAGTAGATACGCAGTATTTT. This gives the protein CASSPLNRGPEVDTQYF. The genes are TRBV6-6 and TRBJ2-3, with TRBD1 identical over 7 bases. This CDR3 spans 17 amino acids. Trimming cost V 5 bases and J 5 bases; bases outside gene matches: 16. In germline, CDR1 is MNHNY, CDR2 SVGAGI (reference sequence).

The rearrangement uses TRBV7-8 and TRBJ1-2, with D possibly being TRBD1 (5 bases). The CDR3 consists of 15 residues. Germline CDR1 is SGHVS and CDR2 is FQNEAQ. The ends were cut back, 0 bases at V and 3 bases at J, with 11 bases in the middle. CDR3 sequence reads: CASSLASSTDYGYTF. Written as DNA, the CDR3 is TGTGCCAGCAGCTTAGCATCTTCGACAGACTATGGCTACACCTTC.

V is TRBV10-3 and J is TRBJ1-5; no clear D gene. V was clipped by 8 bases and J by 3 bases, with 11 bases between them. The CDR3 totals 13 residues. Germline loops: CDR1 ENHRY, CDR2 SYGVKD. The CDR3 nucleotides read TGTGCCATCGCGGGAAACAACAATCAGCCCCAGCATTTT. It translates to CAIAGNNNQPQHF.

The chain is built from TRBV7-8 and TRBJ2-7; 9 positions match TRBD2. The germline gives CDR1 SGHVS, CDR2 FQNEAQ. The CDR3 has 16 residues. Trimming took 3 bases from V and 3 from J; bases not matched to a gene: 9. The CDR3 sequence is CASSFISGSPLYEQYF. In DNA, the CDR3 is TGTGCCAGCAGCTTCATTAGCGGGAGCCCCCTCTACGAGCAGTACTTC.

The V gene is TRBV5-4, the J gene TRBJ1-1; TRBD1 is a possible D gene (5 bases). Deletions cut 2 bases from V and 5 bases from J, with 10 bases between. Germline V gene sequence: CDR1 SGHNT, CDR2 YYREEE (reference sequence). The CDR3 totals 13 residues. CDR3 nucleotide sequence: TGTGCCAGCAGCTTCAGGGTAGGGACTGAAGCTTTCTTT. Its translation is CASSFRVGTEAFF.

The rearrangement joins TRBV6-5 to TRBJ1-2; D is possibly TRBD1 (5 bases). This CDR3 region has 15 residues. V lost 7 bases to trimming and J lost 2 bases, with 17 bases between them. The germline gives CDR1 MNHEY, CDR2 SVGAGI. The CDR3 here is CASMGLRVGNYGYTF. Here the CDR3 DNA reads TGTGCCAGCATGGGACTGAGGGTGGGGAACTATGGCTACACCTTC.

The V call is TRBV5-4, the J call TRBJ1-2; weak D call: TRBD1 (5 bases). Germline assignment: CDR1 SGHNT and CDR2 YYREEE (reference sequence). V lost 4 bases and J lost 5, with 24 bases in between. The CDR3 covers 17 residues. CDR3 in amino acids: CASSGGGKDALGYGYTF. The CDR3 nucleotides read TGTGCCAGCAGCGGGGGGGGGAAGGACGCCCTCGGATATGGCTACACCTTC.

This chain links TRBV7-3 with TRBJ2-1; D remains ambiguous. Germline lookup yields CDR1 SGHTA and CDR2 FQGTGA. V shed 7 bases and J shed 0 bases, with 16 bases lying between them. This CDR3 contains 16 residues. The CDR3 here is CASKVGASASYNEQFF. The DNA for the CDR3 is TGTGCCAGCAAAGTTGGAGCGTCGGCCTCCTACAATGAGCAGTTCTTC.

The V gene is TRBV5-1, the J gene TRBJ2-3, with 8 bases that match TRBD1. Per the germline V gene, CDR1 is SGHRS and CDR2 is YFSETQ. This CDR3 spans 14 amino acids. Trimming removed 4 bases from V and 6 bases from J; junction bases left unmatched: 7. The CDR3 DNA reads TGCGCCAGCAGCACGGGACAGGTCCGCGATACGCAGTATTTT. Protein product: CASSTGQVRDTQYF.

This chain uses TRBV7-9 with TRBJ1-1, with 7 nucleotides matching TRBD1. Looked up from germline, CDR1 is SEHNR and CDR2 is FQNEAQ (reference sequence). With 1 base clipped from V and 4 bases from J, the junction kept 6 bases outside the gene matches. This CDR3 has 15 residues. The CDR3 sequence is CASSLGGAGGTEAFF. The CDR3 nucleotides read TGTGCCAGCAGCTTAGGTGGGGCAGGGGGCACTGAAGCTTTCTTT.

V usage is TRBV2 and J usage is TRBJ2-2; D is ambiguous. V was trimmed by 3 bases and J by 9 bases, leaving 14 bases between them. Germline V gene sequence: CDR1 SNHLY, CDR2 FYNNEI. CDR3 size: 14 residues. CDR3 sequence (DNA): TGTGCCAGCAGTGACGGTACGATGAGGTGGGAGCTGTTTTTT. It codes for CASSDGTMRWELFF.

V gene TRBV6-5 combines with J gene TRBJ1-2; 8 nucleotides align to TRBD1. Looked up from germline, CDR1 is MNHEY and CDR2 is SVGAGI. Trimming took 7 bases from V and 8 from J; bases not matched to a gene: 12. This CDR3 has 14 residues. CDR3 in DNA: TGTGCCAGCACCCTAACCCTACAGGGGGAAGGCTACACCTTC. Its translation is CASTLTLQGEGYTF.